The clone carrying this TCR beta chain has just a few counts. Its antigen is still unknown. These data belong to a study of beta chain features in type 1 diabetes. Study-level background: No age, gender or cell yield differences were seen between patients and healthy donors.

The whole isolated RNA underwent reverse transcription, so sequencing captured expressed TCRB transcripts. Measured with immunoSEQ multiplex PCR; TCRdb has only the in-frame clones, and not every one. The table has roughly 240,000 clones, roughly a quarter seen once. All sorted populations exceeded 95% purity. CDR1 and CDR2 from the germline V gene are MGHRA and YSYEKL. V lost 2 bases, J lost 1 base, and 2 bases stayed unmatched. The CDR3 totals 17 residues. General observations from the study: Patients and controls would be equally affected if PCR favored shorter templates. Junctions at VDJ sites from type 1 diabetes patients had fewer insertions and more deletions. Shortening that was moderate but significant affected the TCRB CDR3s of Type 1 diabetes patients in all four CD4+ subsets.

V and J are TRBV4-1 and TRBJ2-1; 13 bases match TRBD2. This TCR was recovered from a woman aged 30 to 39 with type 1 diabetes. The sample was naive CD4+ T cells from blood. The CDR3 sequence is CASSQRTSGSSYNEQFF. CDR3 nucleotide sequence: TGCGCCAGCAGCCAAAGGACTAGCGGGAGTTCCTACAATGAGCAGTTCTTC.